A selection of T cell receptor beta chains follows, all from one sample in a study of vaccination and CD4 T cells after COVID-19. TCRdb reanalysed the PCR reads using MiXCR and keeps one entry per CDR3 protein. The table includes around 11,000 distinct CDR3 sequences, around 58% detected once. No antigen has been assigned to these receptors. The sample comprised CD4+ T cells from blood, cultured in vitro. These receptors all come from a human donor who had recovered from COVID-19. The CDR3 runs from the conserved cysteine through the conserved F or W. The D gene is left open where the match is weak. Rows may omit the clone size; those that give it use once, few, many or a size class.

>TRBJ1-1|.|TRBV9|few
CASSGGGQMNTEAFF
TGTGCCAGCAGCGGGGGAGGACAGATGAACACTGAAGCTTTCTTT
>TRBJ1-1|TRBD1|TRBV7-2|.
CASSSWTGRNTEAFF
TGTGCCAGCAGCTCATGGACAGGAAGGAACACTGAAGCTTTCTTT
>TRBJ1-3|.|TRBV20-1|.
CSAPSSGNTIYF
TGCAGTGCTCCAAGCTCTGGAAACACCATATATTTT
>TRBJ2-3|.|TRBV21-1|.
CASSKGTGLTDTQYF
TGTGCCAGCAGCAAAGGGACAGGCCTAACAGATACGCAGTATTTT
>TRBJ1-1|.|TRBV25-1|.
CASSDDRLNAEAFF
TGTGCCAGCAGTGACGACAGGCTTAACGCTGAAGCTTTCTTT
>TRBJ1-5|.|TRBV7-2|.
CASSLAIDQPQHF
TGTGCCAGCAGCTTAGCCATTGATCAGCCCCAGCATTTT
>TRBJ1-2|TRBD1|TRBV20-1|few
CSARQDRGNYGYTF
TGCAGTGCTAGACAAGACAGGGGGAACTATGGCTACACCTTC
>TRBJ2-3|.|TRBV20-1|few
CSAMRGGSTDTQYF
TGCAGTGCGATGAGGGGAGGTAGCACAGATACGCAGTATTTT
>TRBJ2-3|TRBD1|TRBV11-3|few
CASSLGGQGDTDTQYF
TGTGCCAGCAGCTTAGGAGGACAGGGAGACACAGATACGCAGTATTTT
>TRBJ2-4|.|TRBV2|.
CASTNRDGVQYF
TGTGCCAGCACCAACCGGGACGGAGTTCAGTACTTC
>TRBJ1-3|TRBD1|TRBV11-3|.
CASSRILGQPGNTIYF
TGTGCCAGCAGCAGGATACTGGGACAGCCTGGAAACACCATATATTTT
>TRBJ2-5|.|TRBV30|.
CAWSRGETQYF
TGTGCCTGGTCGAGGGGCGAGACCCAGTACTTC
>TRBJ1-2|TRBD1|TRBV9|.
CASSVSTGYGYTF
TGTGCCAGCAGCGTTTCGACAGGGTATGGCTACACCTTC
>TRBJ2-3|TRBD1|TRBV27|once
CASGVGQGVRTDTQYF
TGTGCCAGCGGGGTAGGACAGGGGGTTCGCACAGATACGCAGTATTTT
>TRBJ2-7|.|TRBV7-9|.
CASSSYKDSYEQYF
TGTGCCAGCAGCTCCTACAAGGACAGCTACGAGCAGTACTTC
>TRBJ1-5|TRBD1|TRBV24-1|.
CATSDGLTGGNQPQHF
TGTGCCACCAGTGATGGGCTGACAGGGGGCAATCAGCCCCAGCATTTT
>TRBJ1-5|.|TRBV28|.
CASSDSTSLNQPQHF
TGTGCCAGCAGTGACTCCACATCCTTGAATCAGCCCCAGCATTTT
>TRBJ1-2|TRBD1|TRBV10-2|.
CASSESFDRAGYTF
TGCGCCAGCAGTGAGTCATTTGACAGGGCTGGCTACACCTTC
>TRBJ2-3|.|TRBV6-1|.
CASSEGRTGGADTQYF
TGTGCCAGCAGTGAAGGTAGAACAGGTGGCGCAGATACGCAGTATTTT
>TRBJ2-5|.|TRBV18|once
CASSPPVDETQYF
TGTGCCAGCTCACCACCTGTGGACGAGACCCAGTACTTC
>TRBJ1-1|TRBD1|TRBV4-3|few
CASSQKLTGGVTNTEAFF
TGCGCCAGCAGCCAAAAATTAACAGGGGGAGTAACGAACACTGAAGCTTTCTTT
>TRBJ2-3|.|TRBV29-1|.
CSVAGTSDSTDTQYF
TGCAGCGTTGCTGGGACCTCCGATAGCACAGATACGCAGTATTTT
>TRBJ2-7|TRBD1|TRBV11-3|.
CASSSPGTGAYEQYF
TGTGCCAGCAGCTCACCCGGGACAGGGGCCTACGAGCAGTACTTC
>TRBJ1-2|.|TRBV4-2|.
CASSQDRAANYGYTF
TGTGCCAGCAGCCAAGATAGGGCAGCTAACTATGGCTACACCTTC
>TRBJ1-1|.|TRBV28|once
CASSWGNTEAFF
TGTGCCAGCAGTTGGGGCAACACTGAAGCTTTCTTT
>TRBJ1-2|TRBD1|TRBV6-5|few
CASSYEGDRGFGYTF
TGTGCCAGCAGTTACGAGGGCGACAGGGGCTTTGGCTACACCTTC
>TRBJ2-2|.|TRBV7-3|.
CAGSPYTGELFF
TGTGCCGGCAGCCCCTACACCGGGGAGCTGTTTTTT
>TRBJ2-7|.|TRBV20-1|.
CSASTTQLGGYEQYF
TGCAGTGCTAGTACTACCCAACTGGGGGGCTACGAGCAGTACTTC
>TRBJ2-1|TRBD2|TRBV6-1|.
CASRRRGSGSEQFF
TGTGCCAGCAGGAGAAGGGGTAGCGGGTCTGAGCAGTTCTTC
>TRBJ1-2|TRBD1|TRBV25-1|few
CASSPGQGRYYGYTF
TGTGCCAGCTCCCCCGGACAGGGGAGGTACTATGGCTACACCTTC
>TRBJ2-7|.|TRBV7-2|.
CASSLGTAYEQYF
TGTGCCAGCAGCTTAGGGACAGCCTACGAGCAGTACTTC
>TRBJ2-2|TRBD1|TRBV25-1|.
CASSEGQDTGELFF
TGTGCCAGCAGTGAGGGACAGGACACCGGGGAGCTGTTTTTT
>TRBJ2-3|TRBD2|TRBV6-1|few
CASSERLAGVTDTQYF
TGTGCCAGCAGTGAACGACTAGCGGGGGTCACAGATACGCAGTATTTT
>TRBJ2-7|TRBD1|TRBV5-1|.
CASSPYAGQGRKSYEQYF
TGCGCCAGCAGCCCCTACGCGGGACAGGGCCGTAAATCCTACGAGCAGTACTTC
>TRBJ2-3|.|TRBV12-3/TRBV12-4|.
CASGGYTDTQYF
TGTGCCAGCGGGGGGTACACAGATACGCAGTATTTT